This TCR beta chain was profiled in a study of cytomegalovirus exposure and HLA in healthy donors. Study-wide context: Sequencing of about 200 million T cells in an earlier analysis found 100 million to 140 million unique TCR beta sequences. Notes on the study in general: An analysis done earlier found most TCR beta V segments productive about 90% or about 30% of the time. Listed as cytomegalovirus-associated were 150 to 200 TCR beta chains.

Turning to this clone: The antigen is not known.

PCR amplification relied on 60 Vbeta primers (plus 13 Jbeta primers). The method was immunoSEQ multiplex PCR; TCRdb's version includes in-frame clones alone and lacks a portion of them. The sample includes around 140,000 clones, 82% of them seen just once. Germline CDR1 SGHTA, CDR2 FQGNSA. This CDR3 spans 17 amino acids. J gave up 2 bases and V 2 bases, and 10 bases lay outside the gene matches. The receptor comes from a woman in her forties or fifties in good health and CMV-seropositive. The sequenced sample was PBMCs. V is TRBV7-2 and J is TRBJ2-7; 9 bases line up with TRBD2. The CDR3 sequence is CASSLFTSGYVTYEQYF. DNA of the CDR3: TGTGCCAGCAGCTTATTCACTAGCGGGTACGTTACCTACGAGCAGTACTTC.